This TCR beta chain is from a study of cytotoxic CD8 clonotypes in ibrutinib-treated CLL (dated by TCRdb to the early 2020s). About the investigation overall: In this cohort, more than 14 patients were treatment-naive and approximately ten were relapsed/refractory, while under 18 had unmutated IGHV. The response samples were drawn at a median of approximately twelve months into treatment, with a range of about 6 to 36 months. On average, each sample had roughly 260,000 productive templates and under 95,000 productive rearrangements. Patients were still on ibrutinib when every remission and progressive disease sample was collected. Responses were partial in about 25 patients and complete in 2; after median approximately 66 months follow-up, about 14 stayed in remission and 12 progressed. Cryopreserved peripheral blood mononuclear cells were collected at three points: before therapy, at response, and at either sustained remission or disease progression. Of the roughly 81 people in the trial, approximately 24 had longitudinal samples available. Study-wide conclusions, independent of this receptor: Public clonotypes were rare and either contracted or stayed stable during treatment, and the rise in clonality at ibrutinib response reflected the expansion of private clonotypes. Clonality increased at ibrutinib response, stayed stable in sustained remission, and fell back toward baseline at progression. Baseline clonality was found to be higher than that of age-matched healthy donors and was strongly correlated with circulating CD8+ T-cell counts. Sampling times were not matched between sustained-remission and progressing patients, and lymph node repertoires were not studied.

The goal of deep resolution MiSeq sequencing was a depth between 1 in 1 million and 1 in 200,000 T cells, and coverage averaged 10x per clonotype. The immunoSEQ hsTCRB Kit was used to generate TCR beta libraries. In the source study's methods: The data were analyzed with ImmunoSEQ Analyzer and ImmunoSEQ Data Assistant, and V, D and J gene assignments followed IMGT definitions. Clonality, which ranges from 0 to 1, was calculated by subtracting the normalized Shannon entropy of productive rearrangement frequencies from one. Only overrepresented clonotypes making up at least 0.05% of each patient's repertoire were included in the public clonotype analysis. Fewer than 15 age-matched healthy donor repertoires from immuneACCESS served as clonality controls. TCRdb re-hosts the immuneACCESS table, in-frame sequences only. Its copies lack some clones; in the studies checked, an unresolved V gene accounts for under half of them, and the cause for the rest is not known. The DNA was the basis for D and trimming; V, J and clone size are from that table. In this sample the table shows about 250,000 clones, less than 75% of which occur a single time. Roughly 15% of the sample lies in the top ten.

Taken with the paper, the label for time point translates to: roughly 23 months on ibrutinib. For TCR beta library preparation, roughly 2 micrograms of genomic DNA was extracted from cryopreserved PBMCs. High-throughput TCR beta sequencing was performed on longitudinal blood samples from CLL patients receiving ibrutinib monotherapy. The patients took part in an open-label, single-center phase 2 trial of ibrutinib monotherapy. The CDR3, cysteine through phenylalanine, is 14 amino acids long. The DNA shown is the 42-base CDR3, in frame from base 1. CDR1 and CDR2 are drawn from the germline V gene: SGHTA, FQGTGA. The V and J ends are trimmed by 2 bases and 1 base, leaving 8 bases between them. Note on this clone: No antigen is known for it. No qualities accompany the bases; no much larger clone lies one base away.

Sequenced here: PBMCs, sampled after 24 months of ibrutinib treatment. The receptor chain draws on TRBV7-3 and TRBJ1-1, with no confidently assigned D gene. This receptor was obtained from a human donor with chronic lymphocytic leukemia. The CDR3 corresponds to CASSLQVSNTEAFF. The DNA is TGTGCCAGCAGCTTACAGGTCTCGAACACTGAAGCTTTCTTT.